These 21 T cell receptor beta chains were all obtained from the same sample, sequenced in a study of early stage breast cancer tumors. Sequenced by immunoSEQ multiplex PCR; TCRdb stores in-frame clones only, minus some. The sample carries roughly 25,000 clones, 65% to 75% recorded once. The source material was breast tumor tissue. The receptors derive from a person in their 60s with breast cancer.

V usage is TRBV10-2 and J usage is TRBJ2-3; 7 bases are a match to TRBD1. From germline, CDR1 is WSHSY and CDR2 SAAADI. The CDR3 is 13 amino acids. The V segment lost 8 bases and the J segment 6 bases; nucleotides outside the gene matches: 8. CDR3 nucleotide sequence: TGCGCCAGCTGGGACAGCCTATGGGATACGCAGTATTTT. Translation gives CASWDSLWDTQYF.

The rearrangement joins TRBV15 to TRBJ1-4, with 7 bases lining up with TRBD1. This CDR3 has 15 residues. Germline V lookup: CDR1 LNHNV, CDR2 YYDKDF (reference sequence). V lost 3 bases, J lost 2 bases, and 3 bases stayed unmatched. CDR3: CATSRETGTNEKLFF. The CDR3 coding sequence is TGTGCCACCAGCAGGGAGACAGGGACTAATGAAAAACTGTTTTTT. The full variable domain, its missing parts supplied by reference TRBV15 and TRBJ1-4, is DAMVIQNPRYQVTQFGKPVTLSCSQTLNHNVMYWYQQKSSQAPKLLFHYYDKDFNNEADTPDNFQSRRPNTSFCFLDIRSPGLGDTAMYLCATSRETGTNEKLFFGSGTQLSVL.

The chain links TRBV19 to TRBJ1-1, with D perhaps matching TRBD1 (5 bases). The CDR3 sequence is 14 residues long. With 0 bases removed from V and 8 bases from J, the gap between germline ends came to 13 bases. In germline, CDR1 is LNHDA, CDR2 SQIVND (reference sequence). The DNA of the CDR3 is TGTGCCAGTAGTATAGACCAGGGTCTAGACGAAGCTTTCTTT. Protein: CASSIDQGLDEAFF. The entire variable domain, with the rest obtained from reference TRBV19 and TRBJ1-1, is as follows: DGGITQSPKYLFRKEGQNVTLSCEQNLNHDAMYWYRQDPGQGLRLIYYSQIVNDFQKGDIAEGYSVSREKKESFPLTVTSAQKNPTAFYLCASSIDQGLDEAFFGQGTRLTVV.

This rearrangement joins TRBV19 to TRBJ1-3; no clear D. This CDR3 is 16 amino acids long. The germline V gene has CDR1 LNHDA and CDR2 SQIVND (reference sequence). V lost 5 bases, J lost 4 bases, and 18 bases lay in between. CDR3 DNA: TGTGCCAGTAGTGCAATATTGTGGGCGTCAGGAAACACCATATATTTT. This gives the protein CASSAILWASGNTIYF.

This clone was recorded at least ten times. The chain has TRBV6-4 and TRBJ2-1; 8 nucleotides line up with TRBD1. V trimming: 5 bases; J trimming: 3 bases; junction bases outside the gene matches: 3. The germline V gene encodes CDR1 MRHNA and CDR2 SNTAGT. The CDR3 extends over 14 amino acids. CDR3 sequence reads: CASSPGQDYNEQFF. The CDR3 DNA follows: TGTGCCAGCAGTCCGGGACAGGACTACAATGAGCAGTTCTTC.

J is TRBJ1-1 and V is TRBV19; D remains unclear. The CDR3 consists of 15 residues. Trimming removed 2 bases at V and 5 bases at J, with 15 bases between. The V gene's germline CDR1 is LNHDA and CDR2 SQIVND (reference sequence). CDR3 nucleotides: TGTGCCAGTAGTATACCTCGGGGTGGATTGACTGAAGCTTTCTTT. It specifies CASSIPRGGLTEAFF.

V gene TRBV10-3 combines with J gene TRBJ2-1; no clear D. V was trimmed by 0 bases and J by 7 bases, leaving 13 bases between them. Germline V gives CDR1 ENHRY, CDR2 SYGVKD. The CDR3 runs 15 residues. CDR3 nucleotide sequence: TGTGCCATCAGTGAGTCTAGCCCCACAACTAATGAGCAGTTCTTC. As protein: CAISESSPTTNEQFF.

Only one count was recorded for this clone. The V and J genes are TRBV11-2 and TRBJ2-7; 7 nucleotides agree with TRBD1. The germline gives CDR1 SGHAT, CDR2 FQNNGV. Trimming at V came to 2 bases and at J to 4 bases, leaving 5 bases not matched to a gene. The CDR3 totals 14 residues. CDR3 DNA sequence: TGTGCCAGCAGCTTATACAGGGGCGTGTACGAGCAGTACTTC. Translation gives CASSLYRGVYEQYF.

DNA for the CDR3: TGTGCCAGCAGCCCAGGGAATGGGGGCAATCAGCCCCAGCATTTT. Its translation is CASSPGNGGNQPQHF. The chain joins TRBV9 to TRBJ1-5, with D maybe TRBD1 (5 bases). The CDR3 sequence is 15 residues long. Germline-derived CDR1 and CDR2 are SGDLS and YYNGEE. With 4 bases removed from V and 2 bases from J, the gap between germline ends came to 13 bases.

This clone has just one count. The chain combines TRBV27 with TRBJ1-1; perhaps TRBD1 as D (5 bases). This CDR3 has 14 residues. Germline V gene data show CDR1 as MNHEY and CDR2 as SMNVEV (reference sequence). V gave up 5 bases and J gave up 0 bases, with 10 bases separating them. The CDR3 spells CASSQRQLNTEAFF. The CDR3 DNA is TGTGCCAGCAGTCAACGACAGTTGAACACTGAAGCTTTCTTT.

This clone was recorded at least ten times. The same CDR3 is also encoded by other DNA sequences in this sample. This chain uses TRBV2 with TRBJ1-5; 9 nucleotides match TRBD1. With V trimmed by 3 bases and J by 5 bases, 2 bases remained unmatched. The CDR3 spans 14 residues. Germline V gives CDR1 SNHLY, CDR2 FYNNEI. CDR3 protein: CASSEGQGHQPQHF. The CDR3 region has the DNA TGTGCCAGCAGTGAGGGACAGGGCCATCAGCCCCAGCATTTT.

This clone has only a few counts. V usage is TRBV4-3 and J usage is TRBJ1-2, with TRBD1 matching 7 bases. This CDR3 has 14 amino acids. V lost 4 bases and J lost 2; bases outside the gene matches: 4. In germline, CDR1 is LGHNA, CDR2 YSLEER. CDR3 coding DNA: TGCGCCAGCAGCCGGGGACAGATGAACTATGGCTACACCTTC. Its protein is CASSRGQMNYGYTF.

This clone was seen only a few times. This chain uses TRBV18 with TRBJ2-7, with TRBD1 matching over 10 bases. The germline gives CDR1 KGHSH, CDR2 LQKENI. V lost 2 bases to trimming and J lost 5 bases; unmatched junction nucleotides: 6. The length of the CDR3 is 15 residues. The CDR3 bases are TGTGCCAGCTCACCAAGAGCGACAGGGGGCAACGAGCAGTACTTC. Its translation: CASSPRATGGNEQYF.

V is TRBV30 and J is TRBJ2-3, with a possible D match to TRBD2 (6 bases). Deletions cut 3 bases from V and 3 bases from J, with 10 bases between. This CDR3 is built from 13 residues. Germline V lookup: CDR1 GTSNPN, CDR2 SVGIG (reference sequence). In DNA form, the CDR3 reads TGTGCCTGGAGCGGGAGTAATACAGATACGCAGTATTTT. Translation gives CAWSGSNTDTQYF. The entire variable domain, with the rest obtained from reference TRBV30 and TRBJ2-3, is as follows: SQTIHQWPATLVQPVGSPLSLECTVEGTSNPNLYWYRQAAGRGLQLLFYSVGIGQISSEVPQNLSASRPQDRQFILSSKKLLLSDSGFYLCAWSGSNTDTQYFGPGTRLTVL.

The gene calls are TRBV4-1 and TRBJ2-7, with 8 bases that match TRBD2. Germline CDR1 is MGHRA and CDR2 is YSYEKL. This CDR3 comprises 19 residues. With V trimmed by 1 base and J by 0 bases, 14 bases remained unmatched. The CDR3 DNA sequence: TGCGCCAGCAGCCAAGTGTTCAGGGAATTAGCGGGATCCTCCTACGAGCAGTACTTC. Protein: CASSQVFRELAGSSYEQYF.

The chain joins TRBV4-3 to TRBJ2-3; D remains unclear. The germline CDR1 and CDR2 sequences are LGHNA and YSLEER. The ends were cut back, 0 bases at V and 6 bases at J, with 22 bases in the middle. CDR3 length: 18 residues. The CDR3 nucleotides are TGCGCCAGCAGCCAAGATTTAGCCGGTGGTCTCTTGCAGGATACGCAGTATTTT. Translated, it gives CASSQDLAGGLLQDTQYF.

V and J are TRBV19 and TRBJ2-1, with TRBD2 identical over 8 bases. Germline V gene sequence: CDR1 LNHDA, CDR2 SQIVND (reference sequence). V lost 7 bases, J lost 10 bases, and 9 bases stayed unmatched. The CDR3 covers 13 residues. CDR3 region: CASNNGRADEQFF. The CDR3 DNA reads as TGTGCCAGTAATAACGGGAGGGCGGACGAGCAGTTCTTC.

This clone has a single count. The rearrangement links TRBV4-1 to TRBJ1-4, with D possibly being TRBD1 (5 bases). The V end lost 0 bases, the J end lost 0 bases, and 17 bases lay between the germline ends. CDR3 length: 19 residues. The germline gives CDR1 MGHRA, CDR2 YSYEKL. This chain's CDR3 is CASSQDLLQGFSTNEKLFF. DNA for the CDR3: TGCGCCAGCAGCCAAGATCTGTTGCAGGGCTTCTCAACTAATGAAAAACTGTTTTTT.

The V call is TRBV5-1, the J call TRBJ2-3; TRBD2 is a possible D gene (5 bases). Germline V CDR1 and CDR2: SGHRS, YFSETQ. Deletions cut 4 bases from V and 4 bases from J, with 13 bases between. The CDR3 consists of 14 residues. DNA for the CDR3: TGCGCCAGCAGCCGTCTCGGGAACGCAGATACGCAGTATTTT. Amino acids: CASSRLGNADTQYF.

The genes are TRBV7-3 and TRBJ1-2; 8 nucleotides line up with TRBD1. The junction had 4 bases not matched to a gene; V was cut back by 3 bases and J by 7 bases. Germline V CDR1 and CDR2: SGHTA, FQGTGA. The CDR3 has 13 residues. The CDR3 spells CASSFQGAVGYTF. The CDR3 bases are TGTGCCAGCAGCTTCCAGGGGGCTGTTGGCTACACCTTC.

Only a few counts were recorded for this clone. The V call is TRBV29-1, the J call TRBJ1-1, with D hard to call. Germline values: CDR1 SQVTM, CDR2 ANQGSEA. V was pared by 6 bases and J by 5 bases, with 13 bases between. The CDR3 has 12 amino acids. Here the CDR3 reads CSVTLGRTEAFF. CDR3 DNA: TGCAGCGTCACGCTGGGGAGGACTGAAGCTTTCTTT.